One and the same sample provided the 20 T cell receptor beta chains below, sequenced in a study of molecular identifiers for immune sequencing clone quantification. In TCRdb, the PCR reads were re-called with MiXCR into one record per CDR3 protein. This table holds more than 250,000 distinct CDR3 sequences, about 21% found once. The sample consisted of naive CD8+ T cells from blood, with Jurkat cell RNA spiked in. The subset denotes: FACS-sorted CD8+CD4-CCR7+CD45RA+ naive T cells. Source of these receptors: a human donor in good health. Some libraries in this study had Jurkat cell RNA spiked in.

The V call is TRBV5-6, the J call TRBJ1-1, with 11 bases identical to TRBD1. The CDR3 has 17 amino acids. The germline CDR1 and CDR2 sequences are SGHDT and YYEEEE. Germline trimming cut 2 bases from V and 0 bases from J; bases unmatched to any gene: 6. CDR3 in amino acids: CASSFLGQGGVNTEAFF. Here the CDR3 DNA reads TGTGCCAGCAGCTTCTTGGGACAGGGGGGCGTGAACACTGAAGCTTTCTTT. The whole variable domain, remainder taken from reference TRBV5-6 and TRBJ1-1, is DAGVTQSPTHLIKTRGQQVTLRCSPKSGHDTVSWYQQALGQGPQFIFQYYEEEERQRGNFPDRFSGHQFPNYSSELNVNALLLGDSALYLCASSFLGQGGVNTEAFFGQGTRLTVV.

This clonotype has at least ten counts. The CDR3 protein is CASSLKDGYEQYF. In DNA form, the CDR3 reads TGCGCCAGCAGCTTAAAGGACGGCTACGAGCAGTACTTC. The rearrangement links TRBV5-1 to TRBJ2-7; the D is unclear. V was cut by 2 bases and J by 3 bases, with 9 bases left in between. Germline CDR1 SGHRS, CDR2 YFSETQ. The CDR3 has 13 amino acids. The whole variable domain, remainder taken from reference TRBV5-1 and TRBJ2-7, is KAGVTQTPRYLIKTRGQQVTLSCSPISGHRSVSWYQQTPGQGLQFLFEYFSETQRNKGNFPGRFSGRQFSNSRSEMNVSTLELGDSALYLCASSLKDGYEQYFGPGTRLTVT.

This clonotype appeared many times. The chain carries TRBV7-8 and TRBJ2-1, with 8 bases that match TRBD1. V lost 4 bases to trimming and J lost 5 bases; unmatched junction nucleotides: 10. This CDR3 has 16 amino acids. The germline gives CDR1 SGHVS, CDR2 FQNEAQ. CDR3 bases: TGTGCCAGCAGCTCCCCGCGGACAGGGTGGAACAATGAGCAGTTCTTC. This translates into CASSSPRTGWNNEQFF.

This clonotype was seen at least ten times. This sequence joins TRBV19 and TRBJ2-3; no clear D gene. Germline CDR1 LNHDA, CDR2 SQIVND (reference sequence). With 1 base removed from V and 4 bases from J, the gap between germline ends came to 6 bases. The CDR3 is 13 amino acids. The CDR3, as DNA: TGTGCCAGTAGTATAGTACCGGCAGATACGCAGTATTTT. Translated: CASSIVPADTQYF.

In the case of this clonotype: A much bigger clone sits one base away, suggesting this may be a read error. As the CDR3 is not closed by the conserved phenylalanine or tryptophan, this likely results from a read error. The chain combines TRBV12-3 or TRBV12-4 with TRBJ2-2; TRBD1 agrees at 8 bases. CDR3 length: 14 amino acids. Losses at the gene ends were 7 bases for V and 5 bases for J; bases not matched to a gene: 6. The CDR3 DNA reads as TGTGCCAGCACCGCGGACAGGGTGACCGGGGAGCTGTTTGTT. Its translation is CASTADRVTGELFV.

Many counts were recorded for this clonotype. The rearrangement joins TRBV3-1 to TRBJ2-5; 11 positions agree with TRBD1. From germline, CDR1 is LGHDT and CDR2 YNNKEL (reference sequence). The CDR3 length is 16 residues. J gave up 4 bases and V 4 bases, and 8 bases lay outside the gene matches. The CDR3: CASSLQPGQGVETQYF. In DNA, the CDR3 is TGTGCCAGCAGCCTCCAGCCGGGACAGGGGGTAGAGACCCAGTACTTC.

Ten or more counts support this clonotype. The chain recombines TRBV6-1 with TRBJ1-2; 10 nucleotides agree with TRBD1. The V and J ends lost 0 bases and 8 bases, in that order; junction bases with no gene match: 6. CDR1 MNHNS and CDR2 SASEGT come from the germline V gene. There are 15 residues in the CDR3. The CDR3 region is CASSEAGQGLAGYTF. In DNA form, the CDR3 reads TGTGCCAGCAGTGAAGCGGGACAGGGGCTAGCCGGCTACACCTTC.

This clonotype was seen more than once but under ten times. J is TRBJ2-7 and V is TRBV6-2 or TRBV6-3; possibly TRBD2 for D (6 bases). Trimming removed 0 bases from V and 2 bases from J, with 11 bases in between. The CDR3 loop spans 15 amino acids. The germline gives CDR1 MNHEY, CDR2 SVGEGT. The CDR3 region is CASSYSRAGTYEQYF. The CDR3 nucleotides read TGTGCCAGCAGTTACTCGAGGGCGGGAACCTACGAGCAGTACTTC.

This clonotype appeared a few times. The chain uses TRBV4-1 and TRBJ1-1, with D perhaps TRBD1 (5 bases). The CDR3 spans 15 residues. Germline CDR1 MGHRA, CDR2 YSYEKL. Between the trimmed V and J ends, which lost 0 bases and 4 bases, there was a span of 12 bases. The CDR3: CASSQDRQGGTEAFF. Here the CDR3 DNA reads TGCGCCAGCAGCCAAGATAGGCAGGGTGGCACTGAAGCTTTCTTT.

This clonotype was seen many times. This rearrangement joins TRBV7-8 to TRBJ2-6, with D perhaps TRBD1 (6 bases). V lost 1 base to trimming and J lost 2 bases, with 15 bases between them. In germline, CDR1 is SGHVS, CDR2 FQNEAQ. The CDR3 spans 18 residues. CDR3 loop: CASSLEPGVAPGANVLTF. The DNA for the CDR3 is TGTGCCAGCAGCTTAGAGCCAGGGGTAGCTCCTGGGGCCAACGTCCTGACTTTC.

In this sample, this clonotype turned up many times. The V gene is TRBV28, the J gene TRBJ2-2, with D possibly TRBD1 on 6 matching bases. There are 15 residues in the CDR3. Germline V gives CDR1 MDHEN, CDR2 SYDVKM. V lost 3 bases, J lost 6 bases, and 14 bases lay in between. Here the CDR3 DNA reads TGTGCCAGCAGTTTCAGGGGACAAGTTGCCGGGGAGCTGTTTTTT. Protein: CASSFRGQVAGELFF. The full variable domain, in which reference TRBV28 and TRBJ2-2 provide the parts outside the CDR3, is DVKVTQSSRYLVKRTGEKVFLECVQDMDHENMFWYRQDPGLGLRLIYFSYDVKMKEKGDIPEGYSVSREKKERFSLILESASTNQTSMYLCASSFRGQVAGELFFGEGSRLTVL.

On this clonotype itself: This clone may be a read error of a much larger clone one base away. CDR3 coding DNA: TGCGCCAGCAGCCAGCTACCGGGACCCCCCGTAGGCTACGAGCAGTACTTC. Translation gives CASSQLPGPPVGYEQYF. The chain carries TRBV4-1 and TRBJ2-7; either TRBD1 or TRBD2 may fit D (5 bases each). Germline V gene lookup returns CDR1 MGHRA and CDR2 YSYEKL. The CDR3 extends over 17 amino acids. The V and J ends lost 3 bases and 3 bases respectively, with 21 bases between them.

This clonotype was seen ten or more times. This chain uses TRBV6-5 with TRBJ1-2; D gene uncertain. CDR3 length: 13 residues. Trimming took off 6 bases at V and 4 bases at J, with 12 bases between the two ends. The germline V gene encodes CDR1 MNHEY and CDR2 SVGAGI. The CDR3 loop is CASRDFSLYGYTF. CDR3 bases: TGTGCCAGCAGAGACTTTTCGCTCTATGGCTACACCTTC.

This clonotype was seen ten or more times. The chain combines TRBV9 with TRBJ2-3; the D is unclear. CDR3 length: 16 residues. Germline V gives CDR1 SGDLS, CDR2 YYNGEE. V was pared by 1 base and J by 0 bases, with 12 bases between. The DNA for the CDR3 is TGTGCCAGCAGCGTATTAACGGCCTCTAGCACAGATACGCAGTATTTT. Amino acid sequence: CASSVLTASSTDTQYF. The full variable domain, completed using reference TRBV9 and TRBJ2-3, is DSGVTQTPKHLITATGQRVTLRCSPRSGDLSVYWYQQSLDQGLQFLIQYYNGEERAKGNILERFSAQQFPDLHSELNLSSLELGDSALYFCASSVLTASSTDTQYFGPGTRLTVL.

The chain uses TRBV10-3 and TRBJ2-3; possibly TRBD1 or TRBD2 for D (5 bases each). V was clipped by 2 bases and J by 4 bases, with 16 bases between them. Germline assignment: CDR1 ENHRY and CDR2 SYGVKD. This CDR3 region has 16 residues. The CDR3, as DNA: TGTGCCATCAGTGAGGACGAGGGGCGAATCGCAGATACGCAGTATTTT. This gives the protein CAISEDEGRIADTQYF.

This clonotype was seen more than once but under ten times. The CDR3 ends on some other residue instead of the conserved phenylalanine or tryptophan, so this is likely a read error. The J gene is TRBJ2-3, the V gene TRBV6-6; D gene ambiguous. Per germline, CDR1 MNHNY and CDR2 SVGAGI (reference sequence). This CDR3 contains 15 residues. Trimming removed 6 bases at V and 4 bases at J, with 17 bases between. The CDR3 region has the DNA TGTGCCAGCAGCGATATTTCAGGCGGTGCAGATACGCAGTATTAT. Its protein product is CASSDISGGADTQYY.

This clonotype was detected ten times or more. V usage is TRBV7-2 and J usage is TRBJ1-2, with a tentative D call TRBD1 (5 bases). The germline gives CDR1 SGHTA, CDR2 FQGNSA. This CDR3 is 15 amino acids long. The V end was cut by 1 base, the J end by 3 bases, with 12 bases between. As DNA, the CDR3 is TGTGCCAGCAGCTTAGATGTCAGGGAGGACTATGGCTACACCTTC. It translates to CASSLDVREDYGYTF.

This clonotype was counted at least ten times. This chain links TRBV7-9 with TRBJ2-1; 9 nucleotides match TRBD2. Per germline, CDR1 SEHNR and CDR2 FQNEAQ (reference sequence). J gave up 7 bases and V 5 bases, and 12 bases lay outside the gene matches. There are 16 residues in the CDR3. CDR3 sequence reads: CASSQGGGRADNEQFF. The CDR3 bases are TGTGCCAGCAGCCAAGGGGGCGGGAGGGCCGATAATGAGCAGTTCTTC.

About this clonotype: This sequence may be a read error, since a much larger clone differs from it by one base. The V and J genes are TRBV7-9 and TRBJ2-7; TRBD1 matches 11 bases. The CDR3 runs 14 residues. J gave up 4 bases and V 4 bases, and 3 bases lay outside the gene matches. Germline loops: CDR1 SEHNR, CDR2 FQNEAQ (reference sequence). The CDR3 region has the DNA TGTGCCAGCAGCTATGGGGACAGGGGGTACGAGCAGTACTTC. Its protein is CASSYGDRGYEQYF.

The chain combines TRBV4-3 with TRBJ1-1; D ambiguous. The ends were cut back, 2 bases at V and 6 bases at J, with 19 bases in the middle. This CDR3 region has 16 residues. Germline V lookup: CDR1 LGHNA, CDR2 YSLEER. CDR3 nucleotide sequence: TGCGCCAGCAGCCAATCCCGGACTCGAGCCCTTCCTGAAGCTTTCTTT. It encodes CASSQSRTRALPEAFF.